This TCR beta chain derives from a study of blood T cell repertoires in COVID-19. Study details: COVID-19 samples collected from the United States, Italy and Spain covered acute and convalescent phases. In each case, the material was cDNA or gDNA derived from T cells, B-cell-depleted T cells, or PBMCs.

This CDR3 spans 15 amino acids. Germline V lookup: CDR1 LGHNA, CDR2 YNFKEQ. V was clipped by 4 bases and J by 5 bases; unmatched bases: 5. Authors' data handling: Amplification of reference gene primers was used by the study to estimate nucleated cell counts. Clones were read by immunoSEQ multiplex PCR, and TCRdb kept only the in-frame ones, dropping some. V and J calls and clone size come straight from that table; D and trimming were deduced from the DNA. Of 100,000 or so clones detected, around 87% appear once; the ten largest clones hold approximately 29%. The clonotype originates from a woman of 80 years or more with acute or convalescent COVID-19. Specimen: peripheral blood. This chain joins TRBV4-2 and TRBJ1-4, with TRBD1 matching over 9 bases. CDR3 sequence: CASSPQGQGNEKLFF. In nucleotides, the CDR3 is TGTGCCAGCAGCCCACAGGGACAGGGCAATGAAAAACTGTTTTTT.